This TCR beta chain comes out of a study of blood T cells in healthy people across ages. With a J-beta primer mix and a sample-barcoded 5' primer, a second PCR ran about 6 to 11 cycles. TCRdb re-analysed the 5' RACE reads in MiXCR, keeping a single row per CDR3 protein. The sample has about 1,500,000 distinct CDR3 sequences; 28% are singletons. A few counts support this clonotype. The germline V and J ends were trimmed by 7 bases and 1 base, with 7 bases remaining between them. This CDR3 has 12 amino acids. Per germline, CDR1 SEHNR and CDR2 FQNEAQ (reference sequence). This TCR was recovered from a woman aged 25 to 39 in good health. V is TRBV7-9 and J is TRBJ1-1; D is ambiguous. The sequenced material came from blood. In DNA form, the CDR3 reads TGTGCCAGCAATGAGGGGAACACTGAAGCTTTCTTT. It translates to CASNEGNTEAFF.